Given below is one T cell receptor beta chain in context. The antigen remains undetermined. The germline V gene has CDR1 SGHRS and CDR2 YFSETQ. This CDR3 is built from 14 residues. Trimming shortened V by 0 bases and J by 10 bases, and 13 bases separated the two germline ends. This entry is derived from a study of T cell repertoires in cytomegalovirus infection. As for the study in general: As its CMV epitopes, the study selected recently identified HLA-C-restricted and well-studied HLA-B-restricted targets. It was the public TCR beta signatures that indicated both CMV infection and matching HLA type. Study outcomes and limitations: Summed public TCR beta family frequency identified CMV carriers bearing the relevant HLA. Dominating the ex vivo response were TCR beta clonotypes that were CMV-specific and HLA-C-restricted.

TCRdb re-analysed the reads in MiXCR, keeping a single row per CDR3 protein. The data contain about half a million distinct CDR3 sequences, roughly 42% of them singletons. The clonotype comes from a human donor in good health (CMV status not recorded). Some clones in this sample may be carry-over from other donors' samples. Sequencing was performed on cultured PBMCs, taken from culture after CMV antigen stimulation. The J gene is TRBJ1-4, the V gene TRBV5-1; D not resolved. The DNA of the CDR3 is TGCGCCAGCAGCTTGGAGGGTGTCCGGACAAAACTGTTTTTT. Translation gives CASSLEGVRTKLFF.